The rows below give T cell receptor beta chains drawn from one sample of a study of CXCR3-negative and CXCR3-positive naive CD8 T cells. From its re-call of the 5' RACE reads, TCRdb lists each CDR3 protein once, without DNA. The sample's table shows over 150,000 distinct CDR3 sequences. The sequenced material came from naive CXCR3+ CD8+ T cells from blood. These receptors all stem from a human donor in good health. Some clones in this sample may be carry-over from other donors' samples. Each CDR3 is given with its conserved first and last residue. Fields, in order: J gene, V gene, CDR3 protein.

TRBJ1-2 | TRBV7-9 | CASSYLWDSQYGYTF
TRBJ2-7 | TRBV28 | CASSPPQGVSSYEQYF
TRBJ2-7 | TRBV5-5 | CASELSRIEQYF
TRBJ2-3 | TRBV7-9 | CASSPRDRLTDTQYF
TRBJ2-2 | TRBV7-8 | CASSLLATGELFF
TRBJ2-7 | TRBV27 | CASSLSQGTTYEQYF
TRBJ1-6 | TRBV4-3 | CASSPGTGEWNSPLHF
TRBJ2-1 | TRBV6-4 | CASSDSTGSSYNEQFF
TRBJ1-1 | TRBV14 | CASSQDWILMNTEAFF
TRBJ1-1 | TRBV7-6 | CASGSGATEAFF
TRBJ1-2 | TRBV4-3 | CASSQDGSGHKPHGYTF
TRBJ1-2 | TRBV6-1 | CASSELSYTAYGYTF
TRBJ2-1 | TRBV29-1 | CSVEEFRTANEQFF
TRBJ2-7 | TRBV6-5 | CASTPPGLGNEQYF
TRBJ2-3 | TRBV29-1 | CSVVLTGADTQYF
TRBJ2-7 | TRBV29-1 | CSVEGQGFYEQYF
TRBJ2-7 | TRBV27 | CASSLFPWDEQYF
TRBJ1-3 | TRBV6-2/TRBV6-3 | CASSPDLTGNTIYF
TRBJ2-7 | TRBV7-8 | CASSPFRSYEQYF
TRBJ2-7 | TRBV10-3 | CAIMPGTYSYEQYF
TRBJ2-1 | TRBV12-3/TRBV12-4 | CASTLISTDRGLNEQFF
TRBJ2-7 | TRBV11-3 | CACSLDGQGYEQYF
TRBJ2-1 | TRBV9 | CASSSPGLNNEQFF
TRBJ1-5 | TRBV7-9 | CASSLSPTGAPNQPQHF
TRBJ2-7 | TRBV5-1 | CASSVTGSYEQYF
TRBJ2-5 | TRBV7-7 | CASSPDGSYQETQYF
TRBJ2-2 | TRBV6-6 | CASSYSGSDWELFF
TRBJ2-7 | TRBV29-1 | CSVGSAYEQYF
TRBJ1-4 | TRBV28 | CASSTRLVGNEKLFF
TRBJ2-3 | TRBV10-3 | CAISEAPFQDRSTDTQYF
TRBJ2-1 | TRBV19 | CASSIGHSQQFF
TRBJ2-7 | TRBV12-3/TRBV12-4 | CASSLEGTGNYEQYF
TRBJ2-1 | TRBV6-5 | CASSYTQRGVEQFF
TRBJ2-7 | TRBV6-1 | CASSEAGEQYF
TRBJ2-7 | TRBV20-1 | CSADRGDIYEQYF
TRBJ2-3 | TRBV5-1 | CASSLETGWNTDTQYF
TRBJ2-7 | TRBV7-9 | CASSLSDYEQYF
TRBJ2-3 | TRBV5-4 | CASSRDLNTQYF
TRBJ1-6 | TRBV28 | CASRDGQSNSPLHF
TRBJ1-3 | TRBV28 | CASSPTLGAAGNTIYF
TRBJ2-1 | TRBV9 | CASSVRWAGDYNEQFF
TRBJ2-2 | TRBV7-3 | CASSLTPLAGGPANTGELFF
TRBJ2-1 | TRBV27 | CASSPMVSSYNEQFF
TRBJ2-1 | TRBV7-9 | CASSSLASEQFF
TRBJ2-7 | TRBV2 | CASSERSGAGLEQYF
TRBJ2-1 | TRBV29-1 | CSVEFFPYNEQFF
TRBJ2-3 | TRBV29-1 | CSVEGLAPGTDTQYF
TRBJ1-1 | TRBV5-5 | CASSLGVGAEAFF
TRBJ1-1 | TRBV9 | CASSVGQGNTEAFF
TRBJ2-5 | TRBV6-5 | CASSYFNSQETQYF
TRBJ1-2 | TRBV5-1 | CASSPTPDRDHGYTF
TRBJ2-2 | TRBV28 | CASSLAGLAANTGELFF
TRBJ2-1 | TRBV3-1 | CASSQGAQSYNEQFF